The 32 T cell receptor beta chains below were found in one sample sequenced in a study of cytomegalovirus exposure and HLA in healthy donors. Primers: 60 Vbeta forward and 13 Jbeta reverse. This table comes from immunoSEQ multiplex PCR, and its TCRdb copy is limited to in-frame clones, with some not included. Of 200,000 to 300,000 clones in the sample, almost 85% were seen once. The sample comprised PBMCs. All receptors come from a woman between 40 and 50 years old in good health and CMV-seropositive.

The chain is built from TRBV27 and TRBJ2-7, with 10 nucleotides matching TRBD2. The CDR3 is made up of 16 amino acids. V lost 6 bases to trimming and J lost 6 bases; unmatched junction nucleotides: 14. Per germline, CDR1 MNHEY and CDR2 SMNVEV (reference sequence). The CDR3 DNA follows: TGTGCCAGCAGGTTAGAACCGGGACTAGCGCCCTCCGAGCAGTACTTC. This codes for CASRLEPGLAPSEQYF.

The V gene is TRBV5-6, the J gene TRBJ1-4; possibly TRBD1 for D (5 bases). With 1 base removed from V and 5 bases from J, the gap between germline ends came to 12 bases. Germline V lookup: CDR1 SGHDT, CDR2 YYEEEE. The CDR3 contains 15 residues. Here the CDR3 reads CASSLSGRGNEKLFF. Written as DNA, the CDR3 is TGTGCCAGCAGCTTGTCGGGGCGGGGGAATGAAAAACTGTTTTTT.

V is TRBV9 and J is TRBJ1-1, with 7 bases identical to TRBD1. In germline, CDR1 is SGDLS, CDR2 YYNGEE. V gave up 3 bases and J gave up 0 bases; unmatched junction bases: 5. CDR3 length: 15 residues. The CDR3 spells CASSARTGLNTEAFF. CDR3 in DNA: TGTGCCAGCAGCGCCAGGACAGGCCTGAACACTGAAGCTTTCTTT.

The gene calls are TRBV21-1 and TRBJ1-4; the table assigns TRBD1, which was not confirmed against the DNA. TRBV21-1 is a pseudogene segment. CDR3 length: 14 residues. The CDR3 DNA reads TGTGCCAGCAGCAAAAAGTACAGGGCTGAAAAACTGTTTTTT. It yields the protein CASSKKYRAEKLFF.

V and J are TRBV25-1 and TRBJ2-5, with D tentatively TRBD1 (6 bases). The CDR3 runs to 16 residues. Germline lookup yields CDR1 MGHDK and CDR2 SYGVNS. V was shortened by 3 bases and J by 5 bases, with 19 bases between the two germline ends. The CDR3 is CASSDPQQGMGETQYF. Written as DNA, the CDR3 is TGTGCCAGCAGTGACCCTCAACAGGGCATGGGGGAGACCCAGTACTTC.

This chain connects TRBV25-1 to TRBJ1-6, with D perhaps TRBD1 (5 bases). Germline V lookup: CDR1 MGHDK, CDR2 SYGVNS. The CDR3 contains 13 residues. The ends were cut back, 4 bases at V and 8 bases at J, with 9 bases in the middle. The CDR3 sequence: CASSVQGYSPLHF. CDR3 DNA: TGTGCCAGCAGTGTCCAGGGTTATTCACCCCTCCACTTT.

The chain is built from TRBV2 and TRBJ1-1; 7 nucleotides align to TRBD1. J gave up 4 bases and V 2 bases, and 7 bases lay outside the gene matches. Germline CDR1 and CDR2: SNHLY and FYNNEI. This CDR3 is 15 amino acids long. The CDR3 DNA reads TGTGCCAGCAGTGAAATACAGGGGCGAGGCACTGAAGCTTTCTTT. Translated, it gives CASSEIQGRGTEAFF.

This clone was detected once. The chain recombines TRBV7-6 with TRBJ1-4, with 7 nucleotides matching TRBD1. The CDR3 runs 14 residues. Unmatched junction bases numbered 3, after V lost 8 bases and J lost 0 bases. Per germline, CDR1 SGHVS and CDR2 FNYEAQ. This CDR3 reads CASQQGATNEKLFF. The CDR3 coding sequence is TGTGCCAGCCAGCAGGGGGCAACTAATGAAAAACTGTTTTTT.

V gene TRBV7-9 combines with J gene TRBJ2-5, with a possible D match to TRBD2 (6 bases). Germline values: CDR1 SEHNR, CDR2 FQNEAQ (reference sequence). The V gene lost 1 base and the J gene lost 4 bases, with 19 bases spanning the gap. CDR3 length: 17 amino acids. The CDR3, as DNA: TGTGCCAGCAGCTTAGGGTTCTCCCCTGCGGGATCAGAGACCCAGTACTTC. Its protein is CASSLGFSPAGSETQYF.

This clone was observed once. V gene TRBV11-2 combines with J gene TRBJ2-7, with 7 nucleotides matching TRBD1. Germline V gene lookup returns CDR1 SGHAT and CDR2 FQNNGV. This CDR3 is 13 amino acids long. The junction had 5 bases not matched to a gene; V was cut back by 3 bases and J by 6 bases. The CDR3 reads CASSLQAGGEQYF. CDR3 nucleotides: TGTGCCAGCAGCTTGCAGGCAGGGGGCGAGCAGTACTTC. Together with reference TRBV11-2 and TRBJ2-7, the CDR3 gives the full variable domain: EAGVAQSPRYKIIEKRQSVAFWCNPISGHATLYWYQQILGQGPKLLIQFQNNGVVDDSQLPKDRFSAERLKGVDSTLKIQPAKLEDSAVYLCASSLQAGGEQYFGPGTRLTVT.

V gene TRBV5-1 combines with J gene TRBJ1-2; 8 nucleotides align to TRBD1. Germline CDR1 and CDR2: SGHRS and YFSETQ. The CDR3 totals 14 residues. J was trimmed by 8 bases and V by 0 bases; bases with no gene match: 6. CDR3 nucleotides: TGCGCCAGCAGCTTGGGAGAACAGGGGGGGGGCTACACCTTC. Its protein is CASSLGEQGGGYTF.

The chain is built from TRBV30 and TRBJ2-7; D may be TRBD1 (6 bases). Germline CDR1 is GTSNPN and CDR2 is SVGIG (reference sequence). V was pared by 7 bases and J by 0 bases, with 7 bases between. This CDR3 region has 11 residues. Here the CDR3 DNA reads TGTGCCTCGGACAGCTCCTACGAGCAGTACTTC. It translates to CASDSSYEQYF.

The chain has TRBV5-1 and TRBJ2-5; D might be TRBD1 (6 bases). The germline V and J ends were trimmed by 4 bases and 4 bases, with 8 bases remaining between them. Germline V gene data show CDR1 as SGHRS and CDR2 as YFSETQ. The CDR3 loop spans 12 amino acids. The CDR3: CASSQQGETQYF. The CDR3 nucleotides read TGCGCCAGCAGCCAACAGGGAGAGACCCAGTACTTC.

The rearrangement links TRBV7-2 to TRBJ1-1; no reliable D call. The CDR3 spans 11 residues. Germline-derived CDR1 and CDR2 are SGHTA and FQGNSA. Trimming took off 5 bases at V and 6 bases at J, with 7 bases between the two ends. The chain's CDR3 is CASSPAAEAFF. The CDR3 nucleotides are TGTGCCAGCAGCCCCGCGGCTGAAGCTTTCTTT.

In its sample, this clone was seen once. The CDR3 nucleotides are TGTGCCAGCTCATTGGACAGGGCGAACTATGGCTACACCTTC. Translated, it gives CASSLDRANYGYTF. V is TRBV18 and J is TRBJ1-2; 8 bases are shared with TRBD1. The germline gives CDR1 KGHSH, CDR2 LQKENI. This CDR3 contains 14 residues. J gave up 2 bases and V 5 bases, and 4 bases lay outside the gene matches.

The rearrangement joins TRBV5-1 to TRBJ2-1; 9 bases are shared with TRBD2. Germline loops: CDR1 SGHRS, CDR2 YFSETQ. V lost 1 base, J lost 5 bases, and 16 bases stayed unmatched. The CDR3 has 19 amino acids. CDR3 residues: CASSLPAGKKTSGNNEQFF. The CDR3 DNA follows: TGCGCCAGCAGCTTGCCCGCCGGTAAGAAGACTAGCGGAAACAATGAGCAGTTCTTC.

The chain joins TRBV15 to TRBJ2-5; 8 bases align to TRBD2. Matching the DNA end better, TRBJ2-7 makes the J call doubtful. The germline V gene has CDR1 LNHNV and CDR2 YYDKDF (reference sequence). The CDR3 contains 16 residues. This CDR3 reads CATSRVRAGARDEQYF. CDR3 coding DNA: TGTGCCACCAGCAGAGTTCGAGCGGGAGCTCGCGACGAGCAGTACTTC.

The gene calls are TRBV29-1 and TRBJ2-1, with 9 bases that match TRBD2. This CDR3 is 14 amino acids long. Germline CDR1 SQVTM, CDR2 ANQGSEA. V trimming: 3 bases; J trimming: 9 bases; junction bases outside the gene matches: 9. The CDR3 region is CSVDALAGYSEQFF. The CDR3 bases are TGCAGCGTTGATGCCCTAGCGGGATATAGTGAGCAGTTCTTC.

The chain has TRBV27 and TRBJ1-5, with a weak D call TRBD1 (5 bases). This CDR3 has 13 amino acids. V was clipped by 7 bases and J by 7 bases, with 14 bases between them. CDR1 is MNHEY and CDR2 is SMNVEV in the germline V gene (reference sequence). The CDR3 DNA follows: TGTGCCAGCAAGCTCGGGGGGGGACAGCCCCAGCATTTT. Encoded protein: CASKLGGGQPQHF.

The genes are TRBV9 and TRBJ2-7; D is perhaps TRBD2 (6 bases). Deletions cut 0 bases from V and 1 base from J, with 11 bases between. The CDR3 extends over 15 amino acids. The germline gives CDR1 SGDLS, CDR2 YYNGEE. The DNA for the CDR3 is TGTGCCAGCAGCGTAGGGAGGGAGGAATCCTACGAGCAGTACTTC. Protein: CASSVGREESYEQYF.

CDR3 loop: CSAGGSGADTQYF. CDR3 coding DNA: TGCAGCGCCGGCGGGAGCGGAGCAGATACGCAGTATTTT. The rearrangement uses TRBV29-1 and TRBJ2-3; 7 nucleotides align to TRBD2. The CDR3 length is 13 residues. Germline assignment: CDR1 SQVTM and CDR2 ANQGSEA. J was trimmed by 4 bases and V by 7 bases; bases with no gene match: 8.

This clone came up a few times. The chain has TRBV2 and TRBJ1-1, with 8 positions matching TRBD1. The CDR3 contains 12 residues. CDR1 is SNHLY and CDR2 is FYNNEI in the germline V gene. The trim removed 5 bases at V and 5 bases at J, leaving 1 base unmatched. CDR3: CASSRQGTEAFF. Here the CDR3 DNA reads TGTGCCAGCAGTCGACAGGGGACTGAAGCTTTCTTT. The complete variable domain, with remaining parts taken from reference TRBV2 and TRBJ1-1, reads EPEVTQTPSHQVTQMGQEVILRCVPISNHLYFYWYRQILGQKVEFLVSFYNNEISEKSEIFDDQFSVERPDGSNFTLKIRSTKLEDSAMYFCASSRQGTEAFFGQGTRLTVV.

The V call is TRBV6-5, the J call TRBJ1-5; D unclear. Germline V gives CDR1 MNHEY, CDR2 SVGAGI. V lost 4 bases to trimming and J lost 6 bases, with 13 bases between them. The CDR3 covers 14 residues. CDR3 nucleotide sequence: TGTGCCAGCAGTTTTGGCGGGTTGCCTCAGCCCCAGCATTTT. This codes for CASSFGGLPQPQHF.

The V gene is TRBV25-1, the J gene TRBJ2-1, with 15 bases fitting TRBD2. The CDR3 covers 18 residues. Trimming took 3 bases from V and 2 from J; bases not matched to a gene: 5. Germline CDR1 MGHDK, CDR2 SYGVNS. The CDR3 reads CASSDSGLAGGPYNEQFF. The CDR3 DNA reads TGTGCCAGCAGTGATTCGGGACTAGCGGGAGGTCCCTACAATGAGCAGTTCTTC.

This chain links TRBV28 with TRBJ2-2, with D perhaps TRBD2 (6 bases). This CDR3 has 13 amino acids. CDR1 MDHEN and CDR2 SYDVKM come from the germline V gene. V was cut by 5 bases and J by 2 bases, with 6 bases left in between. The DNA of the CDR3 is TGTGCCAGCAGTGGACTAAACACCGGGGAGCTGTTTTTT. Translating it yields CASSGLNTGELFF.

The chain recombines TRBV4-2 with TRBJ1-5; no clear D gene. Germline CDR1 is LGHNA and CDR2 is YNFKEQ. Trimming stripped 8 bases from V and 0 bases from J, with 8 bases between. The CDR3 loop spans 13 amino acids. The CDR3 DNA is TGTGCCAGCGCGGGAGATAGCAATCAGCCCCAGCATTTT. This encodes CASAGDSNQPQHF.

This clone was recorded once. The rearrangement uses TRBV11-2 and TRBJ2-1; 12 positions agree with TRBD2. Per germline, CDR1 SGHAT and CDR2 FQNNGV. There are 17 residues in the CDR3. V dropped 4 bases and J dropped 7; count of bases not matched to a gene: 11. The CDR3 coding sequence is TGTGCCAGCAGCTCCCGACTAGCGGGAGACAACATTAATGAGCAGTTCTTC. It encodes CASSSRLAGDNINEQFF. The complete variable domain, with remaining parts taken from reference TRBV11-2 and TRBJ2-1, reads EAGVAQSPRYKIIEKRQSVAFWCNPISGHATLYWYQQILGQGPKLLIQFQNNGVVDDSQLPKDRFSAERLKGVDSTLKIQPAKLEDSAVYLCASSSRLAGDNINEQFFGPGTRLTVL.

The J gene is TRBJ1-1, the V gene TRBV6-1; no reliable D call. The CDR3 has 15 amino acids. From germline, CDR1 is MNHNS and CDR2 SASEGT. Trimming took off 4 bases at V and 0 bases at J, with 12 bases between the two ends. As DNA, the CDR3 is TGTGCCAGCAGTGGTAGACACTCCCTGAACACTGAAGCTTTCTTT. Encoded protein: CASSGRHSLNTEAFF.

The V gene is TRBV10-3, the J gene TRBJ1-1, with TRBD1 identical over 7 bases. CDR3 length: 16 amino acids. V dropped 2 bases and J dropped 1; count of bases not matched to a gene: 7. Germline CDR1 reads ENHRY; CDR2 reads SYGVKD. The CDR3 DNA reads TGTGCCATCAGTGAGGTCAGGGGGTCGCAGAACACTGAAGCTTTCTTT. Encoded protein: CAISEVRGSQNTEAFF.

In its sample, this clone was seen once. The chain links TRBV7-2 to TRBJ1-2; 7 bases line up with TRBD1. CDR1 and CDR2 (germline): SGHTA, FQGNSA. Trimming at V came to 4 bases and at J to 6 bases, leaving 14 bases not matched to a gene. The CDR3 runs 16 residues. Written as DNA, the CDR3 is TGTGCCAGCAGCTACCCGGGACAGCTAATAGTCGATGGCTACACCTTC. It translates to CASSYPGQLIVDGYTF. Together with reference TRBV7-2 and TRBJ1-2, the CDR3 gives the full variable domain: GAGVSQSPSNKVTEKGKDVELRCDPISGHTALYWYRQSLGQGLEFLIYFQGNSAPDKSGLPSDRFSAERTGGSVSTLTIQRTQQEDSAVYLCASSYPGQLIVDGYTFGSGTRLTVV.

The chain joins TRBV9 to TRBJ2-1; a possible D gene is TRBD2 (6 bases). Germline-derived CDR1 and CDR2 are SGDLS and YYNGEE. CDR3 length equals 15 residues. V gave up 0 bases and J gave up 4 bases, with 11 bases separating them. CDR3 sequence (DNA): TGTGCCAGCAGCGTAGCGGGCGGGAATTACAATGAGCAGTTCTTC. Translating it yields CASSVAGGNYNEQFF.

This clone was counted a single time. The chain is built from TRBV30 and TRBJ1-5; D may be TRBD1 (5 bases). The CDR3 length is 16 residues. Trimming stripped 1 base from V and 9 bases from J, with 22 bases between. CDR1 and CDR2 from the germline V gene are GTSNPN and SVGIG (reference sequence). This CDR3 reads CAWSERGTERLRPQHF. The DNA for the CDR3 is TGTGCCTGGAGTGAACGGGGGACGGAGCGTTTAAGGCCCCAGCATTTT.